One and the same sample provided the 25 T cell receptor beta chains below, sequenced in a study of blood T cell repertoires in COVID-19. Libraries were prepared by immunoSEQ multiplex PCR; TCRdb keeps only in-frame clonotypes and omits some of them. The data show 200,000 or so clones, with about 86% seen just once and 2.3% held by the top ten. The sample was peripheral blood. The receptors here all came from a woman aged 60-75 years with acute or convalescent COVID-19.

The rearrangement uses TRBV9 and TRBJ1-2; TRBD1 is a possible D gene (6 bases). This CDR3 is 15 amino acids long. Germline V lookup: CDR1 SGDLS, CDR2 YYNGEE. The V end lost 0 bases, the J end lost 2 bases, and 11 bases lay between the germline ends. CDR3 nucleotide sequence: TGTGCCAGCAGCGTAGATCCACAGGGCAACTATGGCTACACCTTC. Translating it yields CASSVDPQGNYGYTF.

This chain uses TRBV4-2 with TRBJ2-3, with 9 bases that match TRBD2. V was clipped by 4 bases and J by 3 bases; unmatched bases: 11. The CDR3 runs 17 residues. CDR1 LGHNA and CDR2 YNFKEQ come from the germline V gene. Here the CDR3 reads CASSLLGGGGETDTQYF. The CDR3 DNA is TGTGCCAGCAGCCTCTTAGGGGGCGGGGGGGAGACAGATACGCAGTATTTT.

Ten or more counts support this clone. The chain uses TRBV6-5 and TRBJ1-3; 7 nucleotides agree with TRBD1. The CDR3 loop spans 15 amino acids. Germline V gives CDR1 MNHEY, CDR2 SVGAGI. Losses at the gene ends were 8 bases for V and 4 bases for J; bases not matched to a gene: 11. CDR3 in amino acids: CASLKLQGFGNTIYF. The CDR3 DNA reads as TGTGCCAGCCTCAAACTACAGGGGTTCGGAAACACCATATATTTT.

The chain joins TRBV5-5 to TRBJ2-3; TRBD2 aligns across 11 bases. From germline, CDR1 is SGHKS and CDR2 YYEKEE (reference sequence). CDR3 size: 16 residues. Trimming at V came to 4 bases and at J to 3 bases, leaving 7 bases not matched to a gene. The CDR3 DNA reads as TGTGCCAGCAGCCCGAGAGCTAGCGGGGGGACAGATACGCAGTATTTT. Translation: CASSPRASGGTDTQYF.

This sequence joins TRBV6-5 and TRBJ2-7; D gene ambiguous. V lost 6 bases and J lost 6, with 15 bases in between. The germline V gene encodes CDR1 MNHEY and CDR2 SVGAGI. The CDR3 totals 13 residues. In DNA form, the CDR3 reads TGTGCCAGCAGGAAAGACACCTTGGGCGAGCAGTACTTC. Translating gives CASRKDTLGEQYF.

The chain recombines TRBV6-5 with TRBJ2-7, with 9 positions matching TRBD1. The trim removed 10 bases at V and 4 bases at J, leaving 8 bases unmatched. CDR3 length equals 13 residues. Germline assignment: CDR1 MNHEY and CDR2 SVGAGI. This CDR3 reads CATTGTGKYEQYF. In DNA form, the CDR3 reads TGTGCCACCACCGGGACAGGGAAGTACGAGCAGTACTTC.

This chain connects TRBV9 to TRBJ2-3; 7 bases map to TRBD2. Germline values: CDR1 SGDLS, CDR2 YYNGEE. The CDR3 is 15 amino acids. V lost 4 bases to trimming and J lost 0 bases; unmatched junction nucleotides: 5. This CDR3 reads CASSPFSGSTDTQYF. CDR3 in DNA: TGTGCCAGCAGCCCTTTTAGCGGGAGCACAGATACGCAGTATTTT. The full variable domain, rest sourced from reference TRBV9 and TRBJ2-3, is DSGVTQTPKHLITATGQRVTLRCSPRSGDLSVYWYQQSLDQGLQFLIQYYNGEERAKGNILERFSAQQFPDLHSELNLSSLELGDSALYFCASSPFSGSTDTQYFGPGTRLTVL.

This clone was counted a single time. The rearrangement links TRBV5-1 to TRBJ2-5; 9 positions agree with TRBD2. The V segment lost 0 bases and the J segment 0 bases; nucleotides outside the gene matches: 9. The CDR3 loop spans 18 amino acids. Germline values: CDR1 SGHRS, CDR2 YFSETQ. The CDR3 DNA follows: TGCGCCAGCAGCTTGGTTTTTTTAGCGGGGGAATACCAAGAGACCCAGTACTTC. Its translation is CASSLVFLAGEYQETQYF.

This rearrangement joins TRBV21-1 to TRBJ2-7; the table assigns TRBD1, which was not confirmed against the DNA. TRBV21-1 is a pseudogene locus. The length of the CDR3 is 17 residues. CDR3 bases: TGTGCCAGCAGCACCGATACAAGACAGGGGGTCTGCTACGAGCAGTACTTC. This sequence encodes CASSTDTRQGVCYEQYF.

As DNA, the CDR3 is TGTGCCAGCAGCACGATGGACAGGGGGAAGGAAAAACTGTTTTTT. Its protein product is CASSTMDRGKEKLFF. This chain joins TRBV7-2 and TRBJ1-4; 10 nucleotides agree with TRBD1. The CDR3 runs 15 residues. With V trimmed by 5 bases and J by 8 bases, 8 bases remained unmatched. Germline V lookup: CDR1 SGHTA, CDR2 FQGNSA. Filled out from reference TRBV7-2 and TRBJ1-4, the complete variable domain reads GAGVSQSPSNKVTEKGKDVELRCDPISGHTALYWYRQSLGQGLEFLIYFQGNSAPDKSGLPSDRFSAERTGGSVSTLTIQRTQQEDSAVYLCASSTMDRGKEKLFFGSGTQLSVL.

This chain connects TRBV29-1 to TRBJ1-2; possibly TRBD1 for D (6 bases). V was trimmed by 4 bases and J by 0 bases, leaving 15 bases between them. The germline V gene encodes CDR1 SQVTM and CDR2 ANQGSEA. This CDR3 region has 15 residues. DNA for the CDR3: TGCAGCGTTGGTCGTCCCAGGGGAGCTAACTATGGCTACACCTTC. As protein: CSVGRPRGANYGYTF.

This clone has more than one count but fewer than ten. The chain carries TRBV7-2 and TRBJ1-2; D possibly corresponds to TRBD1 (5 bases). The CDR3 has 14 residues. Germline V CDR1 and CDR2: SGHTA, FQGNSA. The ends were cut back, 8 bases at V and 1 base at J, with 14 bases in the middle. The CDR3 nucleotides are TGTGCCAGCCTAAGACAGACCAGTAACTATGGCTACACCTTC. Residues: CASLRQTSNYGYTF.

The chain links TRBV19 to TRBJ2-3; maybe TRBD2 (6 bases). V dropped 4 bases and J dropped 3 bases, with 8 bases sitting between them. CDR3 length: 13 residues. CDR1 and CDR2 (germline): LNHDA, SQIVND (reference sequence). Here the CDR3 DNA reads TGTGCCAGTAGTAGGCTAGCGACAGATACGCAGTATTTT. This translates into CASSRLATDTQYF.

The chain is built from TRBV4-1 and TRBJ1-4, with D uncertain. Trimming took off 2 bases at V and 1 base at J, with 8 bases between the two ends. Germline V gene data show CDR1 as MGHRA and CDR2 as YSYEKL. The length of the CDR3 is 15 residues. CDR3 in amino acids: CASSQHLGTNEKLFF. The CDR3 nucleotides read TGCGCCAGCAGCCAACATCTCGGAACTAATGAAAAACTGTTTTTT.

The chain is built from TRBV6-1 and TRBJ2-7; TRBD2 might be the D (7 bases). Germline V gene data show CDR1 as MNHNS and CDR2 as SASEGT. The CDR3 contains 19 residues. The ends were cut back, 0 bases at V and 0 bases at J, with 21 bases in the middle. CDR3: CASSEALGGRSSSSYEQYF. As DNA, the CDR3 is TGTGCCAGCAGTGAAGCGCTGGGGGGGCGATCCTCCAGCTCCTACGAGCAGTACTTC.

The rearrangement uses TRBV4-2 and TRBJ2-1, with 9 bases lining up with TRBD2. V lost 4 bases, J lost 3 bases, and 7 bases stayed unmatched. Germline V CDR1 and CDR2: LGHNA, YNFKEQ. This CDR3 has 16 amino acids. CDR3 DNA sequence: TGTGCCAGCAGCCCGCGGGGTAGCGGGGGCTACAATGAGCAGTTCTTC. Translated, it gives CASSPRGSGGYNEQFF.

The J gene is TRBJ2-1, the V gene TRBV5-6, with D unclear. The CDR3 totals 12 residues. V shed 2 bases and J shed 6 bases, with 6 bases lying between them. Germline V lookup: CDR1 SGHDT, CDR2 YYEEEE. CDR3 sequence: CASSFYGNEQFF. CDR3 DNA: TGTGCCAGCAGCTTCTACGGCAATGAGCAGTTCTTC.

There are a few counts of this clone. The chain recombines TRBV29-1 with TRBJ1-1; D is perhaps TRBD1 (6 bases). Germline CDR1 SQVTM, CDR2 ANQGSEA. CDR3 size: 15 residues. With 6 bases removed from V and 3 bases from J, the gap between germline ends came to 20 bases. The CDR3 spells CSVRPTGLLDTEAFF. CDR3 coding DNA: TGCAGCGTACGTCCTACAGGGCTCCTAGACACTGAAGCTTTCTTT.

V usage is TRBV5-1 and J usage is TRBJ1-6, with a weak D call TRBD1 (6 bases). CDR1 SGHRS and CDR2 YFSETQ come from the germline V gene. The CDR3 sequence is 15 residues long. Trimming pared 1 base from V and 6 bases from J, leaving 11 bases between. The CDR3: CASSLLGQINSPLHF. The CDR3, as DNA: TGCGCCAGCAGCTTGCTCGGACAGATTAATTCACCCCTCCACTTT.

The CDR3 DNA reads as TGTGCCAGCAGGATACAGGGCTCTAACTATGGCTACACCTTC. Its translation is CASRIQGSNYGYTF. The chain has TRBV6-5 and TRBJ1-2; TRBD1 is a possible D gene (6 bases). Germline V gene data show CDR1 as MNHEY and CDR2 as SVGAGI. The CDR3 has 14 residues. With 6 bases removed from V and 0 bases from J, the gap between germline ends came to 11 bases.

V usage is TRBV6-5 and J usage is TRBJ1-2; 8 bases map to TRBD1. The trim removed 4 bases at V and 11 bases at J, leaving 6 bases unmatched. CDR3 length: 12 amino acids. CDR1 and CDR2 from the germline V gene are MNHEY and SVGAGI. CDR3 DNA: TGTGCCAGCAGTTCAGGACAGGGCGGTTACACCTTC. Protein sequence: CASSSGQGGYTF.

This chain links TRBV6-5 with TRBJ2-2; possibly TRBD2 for D (6 bases). This CDR3 has 14 residues. Germline V lookup: CDR1 MNHEY, CDR2 SVGAGI. V gave up 4 bases and J gave up 2 bases, with 8 bases separating them. This chain's CDR3 is CASSWGLNTGELFF. CDR3 sequence (DNA): TGTGCCAGCAGTTGGGGACTCAACACCGGGGAGCTGTTTTTT.

This clone showed up just once. V is TRBV18 and J is TRBJ1-3; 9 bases match TRBD1. The CDR3 is made up of 18 amino acids. After removal of 5 bases from V and 0 bases from J, the junction contained 11 bases not matched to a gene. Germline CDR1 and CDR2: KGHSH and LQKENI. The CDR3 coding sequence is TGTGCCAGCTCAAGGGGACCGACAGGGGGACTCTCTGGAAACACCATATATTTT. Protein: CASSRGPTGGLSGNTIYF.

This sequence joins TRBV2 and TRBJ1-4; no clear D. The CDR3 sequence is 12 residues long. CDR1 and CDR2 (germline): SNHLY, FYNNEI. Trimming left V 7 bases short and J 8 bases short, with 11 bases between. The CDR3 DNA is TGTGCCAGCAAAGCGGTTCGGGAAAAACTGTTTTTT. This codes for CASKAVREKLFF.

The gene calls are TRBV30 and TRBJ1-3, with D possibly being TRBD1 (5 bases). V lost 3 bases to trimming and J lost 1 base, with 7 bases between them. The CDR3 is 13 amino acids. Germline CDR1 and CDR2: GTSNPN and SVGIG (reference sequence). The CDR3 nucleotides read TGTGCCTGGAGCTCAGGGTCTGGAAACACCATATATTTT. This gives the protein CAWSSGSGNTIYF. The full variable domain, rest sourced from reference TRBV30 and TRBJ1-3, is SQTIHQWPATLVQPVGSPLSLECTVEGTSNPNLYWYRQAAGRGLQLLFYSVGIGQISSEVPQNLSASRPQDRQFILSSKKLLLSDSGFYLCAWSSGSGNTIYFGEGSWLTVV.